This T cell receptor (beta chain) was recorded in a study of cytomegalovirus exposure and HLA in healthy donors. This clone was found a few times. The antigen is undetermined. A multiplex PCR was run with 60 Vbeta primers and 13 Jbeta primers. Clones were read by immunoSEQ multiplex PCR, and TCRdb kept only the in-frame ones, dropping some. The repertoire holds approximately 130,000 clones, 6.5% to 9.5% seen once, with 6% to 7.5% in the top ten. Study-wide points: Researchers reportedly found TCR beta sequences accurately predicted most subjects' HLA-A and HLA-B alleles.

The origin of this receptor is a woman in her thirties or forties in good health and CMV-seropositive. What was sequenced was PBMCs.

CDR3 sequence: CASSLPGNGYTF. The CDR3 DNA reads as TGCGCCAGCAGCTTGCCAGGGAATGGCTACACCTTC. This chain uses TRBV5-1 with TRBJ1-2; D possibly corresponds to TRBD1 (5 bases). V was clipped by 1 base and J by 6 bases, with 7 bases between them. The CDR3 runs 12 residues. Germline CDR1 is SGHRS and CDR2 is YFSETQ. Using reference TRBV5-1 and TRBJ1-2 for the parts outside the CDR3, the full variable domain is KAGVTQTPRYLIKTRGQQVTLSCSPISGHRSVSWYQQTPGQGLQFLFEYFSETQRNKGNFPGRFSGRQFSNSRSEMNVSTLELGDSALYLCASSLPGNGYTFGSGTRLTVV.